A single sample is the source of the 18 T cell receptor beta chains below, sequenced in a study of cytomegalovirus exposure and HLA in healthy donors. The PCR employed 60 Vbeta primers together with 13 Jbeta primers. Only in-frame clones appear in the TCRdb table, and some are missing; sequencing was by immunoSEQ multiplex PCR. This table has 90,000 to 120,000 clones, around 84% appearing once. The material sequenced was PBMCs. Receptor source: a woman aged 18-30 years in good health and CMV-seronegative.

The rearrangement uses TRBV19 and TRBJ1-2; D unresolved. V gave up 1 base and J gave up 6 bases, with 9 bases separating them. The CDR3 is made up of 13 amino acids. Germline CDR1 LNHDA, CDR2 SQIVND (reference sequence). CDR3 loop: CASSIGTGDGYTF. In DNA, the CDR3 is TGTGCCAGTAGTATAGGGACGGGAGATGGCTACACCTTC. The full variable domain, with the rest looked up from reference TRBV19 and TRBJ1-2, is DGGITQSPKYLFRKEGQNVTLSCEQNLNHDAMYWYRQDPGQGLRLIYYSQIVNDFQKGDIAEGYSVSREKKESFPLTVTSAQKNPTAFYLCASSIGTGDGYTFGSGTRLTVV.

This sequence joins TRBV6-4 and TRBJ2-1; 7 bases map to TRBD2. Trimming took 4 bases from V and 4 from J; bases not matched to a gene: 4. Germline V gene data show CDR1 as MRHNA and CDR2 as SNTAGT. The CDR3 extends over 14 amino acids. The CDR3 is CASSASGEYNEQFF. As DNA, the CDR3 is TGTGCCAGCAGTGCTAGCGGCGAATACAATGAGCAGTTCTTC.

The count of this clone is one. Other DNA sequences in the sample encode the same CDR3. This sequence joins TRBV19 and TRBJ1-5; D remains unclear. Germline CDR1 LNHDA, CDR2 SQIVND (reference sequence). The CDR3 length is 15 residues. The V gene lost 3 bases and the J gene lost 0 bases, with 9 bases spanning the gap. CDR3 sequence: CASSIRGYSNQPQHF. Here the CDR3 DNA reads TGTGCCAGTAGTATTCGGGGATATAGCAATCAGCCCCAGCATTTT.

A word on this clone: At one of its ends the junction is not consistent with the germline gene, which may arise from a read error. The rearrangement uses TRBV5-1 and TRBJ2-2, with D possibly TRBD2 on 6 matching bases. Germline CDR1 and CDR2: SGHRS and YFSETQ. This CDR3 is 15 amino acids long. CDR3 nucleotides: TGCGCCAGCACCTTGGGACTTCCCGACACCGGGGAGCTGTTTTTT. Amino acid sequence: CASTLGLPDTGELFF.

A single count supports this clone. V is TRBV11-2 and J is TRBJ2-2; 11 bases align to TRBD2. The germline CDR1 and CDR2 sequences are SGHAT and FQNNGV. Unmatched junction bases numbered 6, after V lost 5 bases and J lost 4 bases. The CDR3 is 16 residues long. CDR3 coding DNA: TGTGCCAGCAGCGGATTAGCGGGGGGGAGCACCGGGGAGCTGTTTTTT. Encoded protein: CASSGLAGGSTGELFF. The full variable domain, its missing parts supplied by reference TRBV11-2 and TRBJ2-2, is EAGVAQSPRYKIIEKRQSVAFWCNPISGHATLYWYQQILGQGPKLLIQFQNNGVVDDSQLPKDRFSAERLKGVDSTLKIQPAKLEDSAVYLCASSGLAGGSTGELFFGEGSRLTVL.

This sequence joins TRBV7-9 and TRBJ2-1, with 11 bases matching TRBD1. CDR1 is SEHNR, CDR2 FQNEAQ, per germline (reference sequence). V lost 5 bases, J lost 7 bases, and 19 bases stayed unmatched. The CDR3 length is 19 residues. The CDR3 spells CASSPLGFTGTGGRNEQFF. CDR3 sequence (DNA): TGTGCCAGCAGCCCGCTAGGCTTTACCGGGACAGGGGGTAGGAATGAGCAGTTCTTC.

This chain joins TRBV6-1 and TRBJ2-1, with 11 positions matching TRBD2. V shed 3 bases and J 6 bases; nucleotides not matched to a gene: 4. CDR1 is MNHNS and CDR2 is SASEGT in the germline V gene. The CDR3 runs to 15 residues. CDR3 nucleotides: TGTGCCAGCAGTGAGTTTAGCGGGAGGGCCAATGAGCAGTTCTTC. Protein: CASSEFSGRANEQFF.

The chain is built from TRBV7-9 and TRBJ1-1, with D perhaps TRBD1 (6 bases). The length of the CDR3 is 15 residues. Germline loops: CDR1 SEHNR, CDR2 FQNEAQ (reference sequence). V lost 5 bases, J lost 0 bases, and 13 bases lay in between. CDR3 in amino acids: CASSPRTALNTEAFF. The CDR3 DNA reads as TGTGCCAGCAGCCCGAGGACAGCTCTGAACACTGAAGCTTTCTTT.

This chain joins TRBV6-4 and TRBJ2-3, with 10 bases matching TRBD2. The CDR3 has 18 amino acids. CDR1 is MRHNA and CDR2 is SNTAGT in the germline V gene. The V segment lost 6 bases and the J segment 6 bases; nucleotides outside the gene matches: 18. The CDR3 region has the DNA TGTGCCAGCAGAAGGGGCATCATAGCGGGAGGTTTAGCGGATACGCAGTATTTT. The encoded protein is CASRRGIIAGGLADTQYF.

The V call is TRBV6-4, the J call TRBJ2-1; 7 bases agree with TRBD1. CDR1 and CDR2 (germline): MRHNA, SNTAGT. The CDR3 is 15 residues long. Trimming took 2 bases from V and 3 from J; bases not matched to a gene: 4. CDR3 bases: TGTGCCAGCAGTGACGAGGCAGGGGGCTACAATGAGCAGTTCTTC. It codes for CASSDEAGGYNEQFF.

The gene calls are TRBV7-3 and TRBJ2-7, with 11 bases that match TRBD1. Trimming took 4 bases from V and 5 from J; bases not matched to a gene: 1. Looked up from germline, CDR1 is SGHTA and CDR2 is FQGTGA. This CDR3 comprises 13 residues. CDR3 residues: CASSSGQGDEQYF. CDR3 coding DNA: TGTGCCAGCAGCTCGGGACAGGGGGACGAGCAGTACTTC.

The V and J genes are TRBV4-1 and TRBJ2-7, with D perhaps matching TRBD2 (7 bases). V lost 0 bases and J lost 4, with 13 bases in between. The CDR3 has 15 amino acids. CDR1 and CDR2 from the germline V gene are MGHRA and YSYEKL. DNA for the CDR3: TGCGCCAGCAGCCAAGATAACAGGGAGGGATACGAGCAGTACTTC. It codes for CASSQDNREGYEQYF.

J is TRBJ1-1 and V is TRBV28, with 7 bases lining up with TRBD1. The CDR3 has 14 amino acids. In germline, CDR1 is MDHEN, CDR2 SYDVKM. Germline trimming cut 6 bases from V and 4 bases from J; bases unmatched to any gene: 8. The CDR3 DNA is TGTGCCAGCAGCTTCACCTCAGGGGGCACTGAAGCTTTCTTT. Translation: CASSFTSGGTEAFF.

The chain is built from TRBV27 and TRBJ1-2, with 8 positions matching TRBD1. The CDR3 totals 13 residues. Germline V gene sequence: CDR1 MNHEY, CDR2 SMNVEV (reference sequence). The ends lost 6 bases at V and 9 bases at J; junction bases unmatched: 9. This chain's CDR3 is CASSPQGQDRYTF. The CDR3 region has the DNA TGTGCCAGCAGCCCACAGGGACAGGATCGCTACACCTTC.

This sequence joins TRBV7-2 and TRBJ2-3; no clear D gene. V gave up 3 bases and J gave up 0 bases, with 7 bases separating them. The CDR3 runs to 14 residues. Germline V lookup: CDR1 SGHTA, CDR2 FQGNSA. The CDR3 spells CASSLAKSTDTQYF. CDR3 nucleotides: TGTGCCAGCAGCTTGGCCAAAAGCACAGATACGCAGTATTTT. The variable domain in full, with the rest retrieved from reference TRBV7-2 and TRBJ2-3, is GAGVSQSPSNKVTEKGKDVELRCDPISGHTALYWYRQSLGQGLEFLIYFQGNSAPDKSGLPSDRFSAERTGGSVSTLTIQRTQQEDSAVYLCASSLAKSTDTQYFGPGTRLTVL.

This clone was recorded a few times. This chain uses TRBV6-5 with TRBJ1-1; a possible D gene is TRBD1 (6 bases). This CDR3 has 14 amino acids. V was shortened by 2 bases and J by 3 bases, with 10 bases between the two germline ends. CDR1 is MNHEY, CDR2 SVGAGI, per germline. DNA of the CDR3: TGTGCCAGCAGTTACCAACAGGGCTACACTGAAGCTTTCTTT. Translation: CASSYQQGYTEAFF.

CDR3 in DNA: TGCAGCGTTGACGCGCCGGGACAGGGGAACTACGAGCAGTACTTC. Its translation: CSVDAPGQGNYEQYF. The V gene is TRBV29-1, the J gene TRBJ2-7; 10 nucleotides agree with TRBD1. With V trimmed by 3 bases and J by 3 bases, 8 bases remained unmatched. CDR3 length: 15 amino acids. The germline CDR1 and CDR2 sequences are SQVTM and ANQGSEA.

The chain uses TRBV21-1 and TRBJ2-7; the table's TRBD1 call for D was not verified on the DNA. TRBV21-1 is noted as a pseudogene. The CDR3 extends over 15 amino acids. This chain's CDR3 is CASSKFPQRTYEQYF. The CDR3 nucleotides are TGTGCCAGCAGCAAATTTCCACAACGAACCTACGAGCAGTACTTC.